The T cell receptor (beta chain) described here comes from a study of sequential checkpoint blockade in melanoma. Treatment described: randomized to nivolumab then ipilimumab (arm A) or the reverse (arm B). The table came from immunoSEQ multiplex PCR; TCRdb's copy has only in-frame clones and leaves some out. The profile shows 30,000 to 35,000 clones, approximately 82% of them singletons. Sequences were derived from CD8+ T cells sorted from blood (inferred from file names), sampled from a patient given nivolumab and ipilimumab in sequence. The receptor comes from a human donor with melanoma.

CDR3 sequence (DNA): TGCGCCAGCAGCCAAGTTGGGGCAGGGGACAATGAGCAGTTCTTC. As protein: CASSQVGAGDNEQFF. This sequence joins TRBV4-3 and TRBJ2-1; D might be TRBD1 (6 bases). The germline V and J ends were trimmed by 1 base and 5 bases, with 12 bases remaining between them. The CDR3 length is 15 residues. Looked up from germline, CDR1 is LGHNA and CDR2 is YSLEER.